This TCR beta chain derives from a study of T cell responses to AZD1222 COVID-19 vaccine. Broader study findings: Researchers took repertoire samples only after the peak T cell response had come.

The CDR3 runs 16 residues. V lost 5 bases to trimming and J lost 1 base; unmatched junction nucleotides: 7. Germline loops: CDR1 SGHVS, CDR2 FNYEAQ. Using immunoSEQ multiplex PCR, the repertoire was profiled, and TCRdb retains in-frame clones only, with some absent. The repertoire holds 60,000 to 85,000 clones, with around nine tenths as singletons. Regarding this clone: Its antigen is not identified.

The rearrangement uses TRBV7-6 and TRBJ2-1, with 8 bases aligning to TRBD2. The material was peripheral blood, obtained 28 days after the second AZD1222 dose. The TCR sequence derives from an adult who received the AZD1222 COVID-19 vaccine. CDR3 sequence reads: CASSRRSGESYNEQFF. CDR3 in DNA: TGTGCCAGCAGCCGTCGTAGCGGGGAGTCCTACAATGAGCAGTTCTTC. Full variable domain (missing parts from reference TRBV7-6 and TRBJ2-1): GAGVSQSPRYKVTKRGQDVALRCDPISGHVSLYWYRQALGQGPEFLTYFNYEAQQDKSGLPNDRFSAERPEGSISTLTIQRTEQRDSAMYRCASSRRSGESYNEQFFGPGTRLTVL.